The 17 T cell receptor beta chains presented below share a single source sample, sequenced in a study of tumor-infiltrating lymphocytes in primary liver carcinoma. A constant-region primer primed TCR beta cDNA synthesis from around 500 ng of total RNA. Three nested multiplex PCR rounds of slightly modified ARM-PCR generated TCR beta libraries. Primers for the first two PCR rounds were TRBV1-TRBV30 forward primers and a C-beta reverse primer (approximately 10 cycles per round). MiXCR, applied by TCRdb to the multiplex PCR reads, yields one record per CDR3 protein. The profile shows 75,000 to 90,000 distinct CDR3 sequences, 72% of them singletons. Each 20-30 mg portion of unsorted bulk tissue served as the source for co-extraction of RNA and DNA. The sample taken for sequencing was liver tumor tissue from sampling region 1. Described subset: tumor region T1, superior pole. The receptors originated from a man aged 35-49 years with primary liver carcinoma and hepatitis B virus infection.

This clonotype was seen ten or more times. The V call is TRBV6-1, the J call TRBJ1-2, with D unresolved. Germline-derived CDR1 and CDR2 are MNHNS and SASEGT. There are 13 residues in the CDR3. The V gene lost 4 bases and the J gene lost 5 bases, with 11 bases spanning the gap. DNA for the CDR3: TGTGCCAGCAGTGCGCCAGATCTATATGGCTACACCTTC. This sequence encodes CASSAPDLYGYTF.

This chain connects TRBV7-3 to TRBJ2-7; 8 bases align to TRBD1. The CDR3 length is 15 residues. V lost 0 bases, J lost 5 bases, and 6 bases stayed unmatched. The germline V gene encodes CDR1 SGHTA and CDR2 FQGTGA. The CDR3 reads CASSLTGDRGDEQYF. The CDR3 region has the DNA TGTGCCAGCAGCTTAACCGGCGACAGGGGCGACGAGCAGTACTTC.

Comment on this clonotype: The CDR3 ends on some other residue instead of the conserved phenylalanine or tryptophan, so this is likely a read error. V is TRBV4-2 and J is TRBJ2-7, with 12 bases lining up with TRBD2. V gave up 10 bases and J gave up 1 base; unmatched junction bases: 14. Germline V gene lookup returns CDR1 LGHNA and CDR2 YNFKEQ. The length of the CDR3 is 17 residues. CDR3 sequence reads: CATTGLAGIYKSYEQYP. CDR3 DNA sequence: TGTGCCACTACTGGACTAGCGGGAATTTATAAGTCCTACGAGCAGTACCCC.

The rearrangement links TRBV11-2 to TRBJ2-3; 10 bases line up with TRBD1. The CDR3 runs to 17 residues. CDR1 and CDR2 (germline): SGHAT, FQNNGV. CDR3 in amino acids: CDRSLDLGTGASDTQYF. The CDR3 nucleotides read TGTGATAGGAGCTTAGATCTTGGGACAGGGGCAAGCGATACGCAGTATTTT.

To note about this clonotype: At one boundary the junction diverges from the germline segment, which might be a read error. The V call is TRBV10-3, the J call TRBJ2-3; 8 bases map to TRBD2. CDR1 ENHRY and CDR2 SYGVKD come from the germline V gene. CDR3 length: 14 residues. The CDR3: CAIGGWREADTLYF. CDR3 nucleotides: TGTGCCATCGGAGGGTGGCGGGAGGCCGATACGCTGTATTTT.

J is TRBJ2-5 and V is TRBV7-3; 9 positions agree with TRBD2. Germline V gene lookup returns CDR1 SGHTA and CDR2 FQGTGA. V gave up 5 bases and J gave up 5 bases; unmatched junction bases: 9. CDR3 length equals 15 residues. In nucleotides, the CDR3 is TGTGCCAGCAGCCCAATAGCGGGAGTACACGAGACCCAGTACTTC. It is translated as CASSPIAGVHETQYF.

This clonotype was seen at least ten times. This sequence joins TRBV7-9 and TRBJ2-7, with 7 bases aligning to TRBD2. J lost 0 bases, V lost 5 bases, and 19 bases had no gene match. Per the germline V gene, CDR1 is SEHNR and CDR2 is FQNEAQ (reference sequence). The CDR3 is 19 amino acids. The CDR3 loop reads CASSMGLSGSKRSSYEQYF. As DNA, the CDR3 is TGTGCCAGCAGCATGGGACTAAGCGGGTCCAAGAGGAGCTCCTACGAGCAGTACTTC.

V usage is TRBV6-5 and J usage is TRBJ2-3; D ambiguous. With 4 bases removed from V and 3 bases from J, the gap between germline ends came to 8 bases. In germline, CDR1 is MNHEY, CDR2 SVGAGI. The CDR3 totals 13 residues. CDR3 protein: CASSLDRTDTQYF. The CDR3 nucleotides are TGTGCCAGCAGTTTAGACCGTACAGATACGCAGTATTTT.

Regarding this clonotype: Because the CDR3 is missing its conserved closing phenylalanine or tryptophan, this is likely a read error. The V and J genes are TRBV11-2 and TRBJ1-2; the D is unclear. V lost 3 bases and J 3 bases, leaving 8 bases between the germline ends. CDR3 length equals 13 residues. From germline, CDR1 is SGHAT and CDR2 FQNNGV. The CDR3 nucleotides read TGTGCCAGCAGCTTGGGCTATGACTATGGCTACACCTTG. Its translation: CASSLGYDYGYTL.

The chain couples TRBV4-1 to TRBJ1-2, with a tentative D call TRBD1 (6 bases). The ends were cut back, 4 bases at V and 0 bases at J, with 12 bases in the middle. The CDR3 spans 15 residues. The V gene's germline CDR1 is MGHRA and CDR2 YSYEKL. The CDR3 reads CASSPRQDANYGYTF. CDR3 coding DNA: TGCGCCAGCAGCCCCAGACAGGATGCTAACTATGGCTACACCTTC.

This rearrangement joins TRBV20-1 to TRBJ1-4; the match to TRBD1 covers 7 bases. The V and J ends lost 5 bases and 3 bases, in that order; junction bases with no gene match: 6. In germline, CDR1 is DFQATT, CDR2 SNEGSKA (reference sequence). The CDR3 has 14 amino acids. The CDR3 is CSALPGTANEKLFF. The CDR3 coding sequence is TGCAGTGCTCTCCCCGGGACAGCTAATGAAAAACTGTTTTTT.

As regards this clonotype: In this CDR3 the conserved last residue, phenylalanine or tryptophan, is missing, so a read error is likely. This sequence joins TRBV29-1 and TRBJ2-3, with D possibly being TRBD1 or TRBD2 (5 bases each). This CDR3 is built from 12 residues. V lost 4 bases and J 6 bases, leaving 11 bases between the germline ends. CDR1 is SQVTM and CDR2 is ANQGSEA in the germline V gene. The CDR3 reads CSVAGEGDTQYI. Written as DNA, the CDR3 is TGCAGCGTTGCAGGTGAGGGGGATACGCAGTATATT.

There are a few counts of this clonotype. The chain uses TRBV11-2 and TRBJ2-2; a weak D match, TRBD2 (6 bases). V was clipped by 2 bases and J by 7 bases, with 17 bases between them. Germline loops: CDR1 SGHAT, CDR2 FQNNGV. The CDR3 sequence is 16 residues long. CDR3 bases: TGTGCCAGCAGCTTAATGGCGCTAGCGCGAATCGGGGAGCTGTTTTTT. This codes for CASSLMALARIGELFF.

Comments on this clonotype: The conserved phenylalanine or tryptophan is not found at the CDR3 terminus, so this likely reflects a read error. The rearrangement joins TRBV6-5 to TRBJ2-1, with D perhaps matching TRBD1 (5 bases). The germline CDR1 and CDR2 sequences are MNHEY and SVGAGI. CDR3 length equals 14 residues. The CDR3 DNA sequence: TGTGCCAGCAGACCGCTTGGACAATCCAATGGGCAGTTCTTA. This codes for CASRPLGQSNGQFL.

This clonotype was counted at least ten times. CDR3 in amino acids: CAWSVLAGGPRDYEQFF. CDR3 nucleotide sequence: TGTGCCTGGAGTGTACTAGCGGGAGGGCCCCGTGACTATGAGCAGTTCTTC. The chain has TRBV30 and TRBJ2-1, with 13 bases lining up with TRBD2. Germline V CDR1 and CDR2: GTSNPN, SVGIG (reference sequence). The CDR3 length is 17 residues. Trimming took 0 bases from V and 8 from J; bases not matched to a gene: 10.

This clonotype was detected only a few times. V and J are TRBV5-4 and TRBJ2-3; TRBD1 or TRBD2 may be the D gene (6 bases each). Germline assignment: CDR1 SGHNT and CDR2 YYREEE (reference sequence). V gave up 4 bases and J gave up 2 bases, with 14 bases separating them. The CDR3 runs to 15 residues. CDR3 DNA sequence: TGTGCCAGCAGCCAAGGGGGGAGTGACACAGATACGCAGTATTTT. This encodes CASSQGGSDTDTQYF. Complete variable domain (other parts from reference TRBV5-4 and TRBJ2-3): ETGVTQSPTHLIKTRGQQVTLRCSSQSGHNTVSWYQQALGQGPQFIFQYYREEENGRGNFPPRFSGLQFPNYSSELNVNALELDDSALYLCASSQGGSDTDTQYFGPGTRLTVL.

The rearrangement joins TRBV12-3 or TRBV12-4 to TRBJ2-1, with D hard to call. The CDR3 is made up of 13 amino acids. CDR3 residues: CVCSPHGYNEQFF. CDR3 DNA: TGTGTCTGCAGTCCGCATGGGTACAATGAGCAGTTCTTC.